Listed here are 25 T cell receptor beta chains from one sample, sequenced in a study of blood T cell repertoires in COVID-19. Data came from immunoSEQ multiplex PCR; TCRdb stores just in-frame clones and leaves some out. The sample includes around 180,000 clones, approximately 85% of them seen just once. Material for sequencing was peripheral blood. Source of these receptors: a man older than 75 with COVID-19, enrolled during active disease.

V gene TRBV3-1 (or the pseudogene TRBV3-2) combines with J gene TRBJ2-1; D gene ambiguous. Trimming removed 5 bases from V and 8 bases from J, with 16 bases in between. The germline V gene encodes CDR1 LGHDT and CDR2 YNNKEL (reference sequence). The CDR3 contains 14 residues. CDR3 nucleotides: TGTGCCAGCAGCTCCATGTCCTTCGCGGATGAGCAGTTCTTC. This sequence encodes CASSSMSFADEQFF.

This chain uses TRBV11-3 with TRBJ2-7; D is possibly TRBD1 (6 bases). V was clipped by 5 bases and J by 8 bases, with 16 bases between them. CDR3 length: 13 amino acids. Germline V gene lookup returns CDR1 SGHNT and CDR2 YENEEA. CDR3 nucleotides: TGTGCCAGCAGCCGAATCCGGGACACTCAGCAGTACTTC. It specifies CASSRIRDTQQYF.

This clone was counted only a few times. V usage is TRBV2 and J usage is TRBJ1-1; 10 bases align to TRBD1. V dropped 3 bases and J dropped 6; count of bases not matched to a gene: 4. This CDR3 has 14 amino acids. Per the germline V gene, CDR1 is SNHLY and CDR2 is FYNNEI. The CDR3 is CASSEWDRGSEAFF. DNA of the CDR3: TGTGCCAGCAGTGAGTGGGACAGGGGCTCTGAAGCTTTCTTT. Supplemented by reference TRBV2 and TRBJ1-1, the full variable domain reads EPEVTQTPSHQVTQMGQEVILRCVPISNHLYFYWYRQILGQKVEFLVSFYNNEISEKSEIFDDQFSVERPDGSNFTLKIRSTKLEDSAMYFCASSEWDRGSEAFFGQGTRLTVV.

The rearrangement joins TRBV12-5 to TRBJ2-2; tentative D call: TRBD2 (5 bases). The CDR3 has 15 amino acids. Trimming pared 7 bases from V and 5 bases from J, leaving 17 bases between. CDR1 is LGHNT and CDR2 is FRNRAP in the germline V gene. Written as DNA, the CDR3 is TGTGCTAGTGCCCGGAGGTCCGGCGAGACCGGGGAGCTGTTTTTT. Its translation: CASARRSGETGELFF. Full variable domain (outside the CDR3, taken from reference TRBV12-5 and TRBJ2-2): DARVTQTPRHKVTEMGQEVTMRCQPILGHNTVFWYRQTMMQGLELLAYFRNRAPLDDSGMPKDRFSAEMPDATLATLKIQPSEPRDSAVYFCASARRSGETGELFFGEGSRLTVL.

This rearrangement joins TRBV6-5 to TRBJ1-2; D not resolved. Germline V gene lookup returns CDR1 MNHEY and CDR2 SVGAGI. Trimming took 6 bases from V and 1 from J, leaving 6 bases between them. This CDR3 region has 12 residues. CDR3 amino acids: CASSRNNYGYTF. CDR3 DNA sequence: TGTGCCAGCAGCAGGAATAACTATGGCTACACCTTC.

V is TRBV5-1 and J is TRBJ2-3, with TRBD1 matching over 9 bases. V gave up 0 bases and J gave up 1 base; unmatched junction bases: 6. The germline gives CDR1 SGHRS, CDR2 YFSETQ. The CDR3 extends over 17 amino acids. The CDR3 sequence: CASSLGTGTGRTDTQYF. In DNA, the CDR3 is TGCGCCAGCAGCTTGGGTACCGGGACAGGGCGCACAGATACGCAGTATTTT. The entire variable domain, with the rest obtained from reference TRBV5-1 and TRBJ2-3, is as follows: KAGVTQTPRYLIKTRGQQVTLSCSPISGHRSVSWYQQTPGQGLQFLFEYFSETQRNKGNFPGRFSGRQFSNSRSEMNVSTLELGDSALYLCASSLGTGTGRTDTQYFGPGTRLTVL.

The chain couples TRBV19 to TRBJ1-1; maybe TRBD1 (5 bases). Per germline, CDR1 LNHDA and CDR2 SQIVND (reference sequence). V was shortened by 9 bases and J by 4 bases, with 15 bases between the two germline ends. This CDR3 is built from 13 residues. Written as DNA, the CDR3 is TGTGCCAGCATGAACTCGGGGGGCACTGAAGCTTTCTTT. Translated: CASMNSGGTEAFF.

V is TRBV9 and J is TRBJ2-2; D is undetermined. The CDR3 totals 16 residues. Germline CDR1 and CDR2: SGDLS and YYNGEE. V lost 2 bases and J 6 bases, leaving 17 bases between the germline ends. This chain's CDR3 is CASSVPPIPRSGELFF. Here the CDR3 DNA reads TGTGCCAGCAGCGTTCCCCCAATACCGCGGTCCGGGGAGCTGTTTTTT.

This rearrangement joins TRBV21-1 to TRBJ1-4; TRBD1 reflects the table's D call only, with no check against the DNA. TRBV21-1 has pseudogene status. The CDR3 contains 14 residues. DNA of the CDR3: TGTGCCAGCAGCAAAGACAGGGGCAATGAAAAACTGTTTTTT. Its translation is CASSKDRGNEKLFF.

J is TRBJ1-1 and V is TRBV9; the D is unclear. CDR1 and CDR2 from the germline V gene are SGDLS and YYNGEE. V lost 3 bases and J lost 8, with 14 bases in between. The CDR3 length is 13 residues. Written as DNA, the CDR3 is TGTGCCAGCAGCGCCCTCCGTAGAGTAGAAGCTTTCTTT. Translated, it gives CASSALRRVEAFF.

The chain has TRBV19 and TRBJ2-1; 9 bases are a match to TRBD1. The CDR3 is 15 amino acids. The germline gives CDR1 LNHDA, CDR2 SQIVND (reference sequence). The V and J ends lost 5 bases and 0 bases, in that order; junction bases with no gene match: 2. CDR3 nucleotide sequence: TGTGCCAGTAGTGCGGACAGGGGCTCCTACAATGAGCAGTTCTTC. Protein product: CASSADRGSYNEQFF.

This chain joins TRBV3-1 (or the pseudogene TRBV3-2) and TRBJ1-5, with TRBD1 as a possible D gene (6 bases). The CDR3 runs to 17 residues. V lost 1 base and J 6 bases, leaving 19 bases between the germline ends. Looked up from germline, CDR1 is LGHDT and CDR2 is YNNKEL (reference sequence). For the CDR3, the DNA is TGTGCCAGCAGCCAAGCTCAGGGGTCCGGAGGCGGTCAGCCCCAGCATTTT. The encoded protein is CASSQAQGSGGGQPQHF.

The chain has TRBV7-2 and TRBJ1-1; D uncertain. The CDR3 sequence is 13 residues long. V gave up 1 base and J gave up 8 bases, with 11 bases separating them. Germline values: CDR1 SGHTA, CDR2 FQGNSA. CDR3 nucleotides: TGTGCCAGCAGCTTAGGGGGAGGGCTGGAAGCTTTCTTT. It codes for CASSLGGGLEAFF.

The rearrangement links TRBV19 to TRBJ1-2; 10 positions agree with TRBD1. Germline CDR1 reads LNHDA; CDR2 reads SQIVND (reference sequence). V was pared by 6 bases and J by 3 bases, with 4 bases of the junction left unmatched. The CDR3 is 14 residues long. This CDR3 reads CASRGTGEDYGYTF. CDR3 sequence (DNA): TGTGCCAGTAGGGGGACAGGGGAGGACTATGGCTACACCTTC.

This clone has only a few counts. The V and J genes are TRBV29-1 and TRBJ2-5; 7 bases line up with TRBD2. The CDR3 is 12 amino acids. In germline, CDR1 is SQVTM, CDR2 ANQGSEA. V shed 4 bases, J shed 7 bases, and the junction held 6 bases outside the gene matches. This CDR3 is CSVVLADGTQYF. CDR3 DNA sequence: TGCAGCGTTGTTCTAGCGGACGGGACCCAGTACTTC.

The rearrangement uses TRBV10-1 and TRBJ2-3, with D possibly matching TRBD1 (5 bases). The CDR3 contains 13 residues. Germline V CDR1 and CDR2: WNHNN, SYGVQD (reference sequence). Trimming removed 5 bases from V and 2 bases from J, with 8 bases in between. The DNA of the CDR3 is TGCGCCAGCAGTATACAGGTCACAGATACGCAGTATTTT. Protein sequence: CASSIQVTDTQYF.

The gene calls are TRBV5-1 and TRBJ2-3; tentatively, D is TRBD1 (6 bases). V was clipped by 0 bases and J by 3 bases, with 14 bases between them. Germline V CDR1 and CDR2: SGHRS, YFSETQ. This CDR3 is 16 amino acids long. The CDR3, as DNA: TGCGCCAGCAGCTTGGTTGGGGCAGGGGCGACAGATACGCAGTATTTT. This encodes CASSLVGAGATDTQYF. Together with reference TRBV5-1 and TRBJ2-3, the CDR3 gives the full variable domain: KAGVTQTPRYLIKTRGQQVTLSCSPISGHRSVSWYQQTPGQGLQFLFEYFSETQRNKGNFPGRFSGRQFSNSRSEMNVSTLELGDSALYLCASSLVGAGATDTQYFGPGTRLTVL.

The chain has TRBV19 and TRBJ2-2; TRBD1 aligns across 9 bases. With 5 bases clipped from V and 5 bases from J, the junction kept 3 bases outside the gene matches. The CDR3 totals 14 residues. CDR1 and CDR2 (germline): LNHDA, SQIVND (reference sequence). As DNA, the CDR3 is TGTGCCAGTAGTTTGACAGGGGGAACCGGGGAGCTGTTTTTT. It translates to CASSLTGGTGELFF.

This chain links TRBV7-8 with TRBJ2-7, with 7 bases matching TRBD1. V lost 5 bases to trimming and J lost 3 bases; unmatched junction nucleotides: 7. In germline, CDR1 is SGHVS, CDR2 FQNEAQ. The CDR3 spans 14 residues. The CDR3 DNA reads TGTGCCAGCAGCGTGCCGCCAGGGGGCTACGAGCAGTACTTC. Amino acids: CASSVPPGGYEQYF.

This chain connects TRBV9 to TRBJ2-3; D might be TRBD2 (6 bases). The CDR3 runs 17 residues. Trimming cost V 0 bases and J 5 bases, with 19 bases left between them. Germline assignment: CDR1 SGDLS and CDR2 YYNGEE. The DNA for the CDR3 is TGTGCCAGCAGCGTAGGGGTAGGGCGGGGATTGGTAGATACGCAGTATTTT. Translation: CASSVGVGRGLVDTQYF.

The chain combines TRBV20-1 with TRBJ1-2, with D possibly matching TRBD1 (5 bases). The V and J ends lost 5 bases and 6 bases respectively, with 10 bases between them. Per the germline V gene, CDR1 is DFQATT and CDR2 is SNEGSKA (reference sequence). CDR3 length equals 11 residues. DNA of the CDR3: TGCAGTGCTGGGGCAGGGAATGGCTACACCTTC. This sequence encodes CSAGAGNGYTF.

This chain uses TRBV11-2 with TRBJ2-5; D remains unclear. Germline V gives CDR1 SGHAT, CDR2 FQNNGV. The CDR3 has 16 residues. V dropped 1 base and J dropped 5 bases, with 17 bases sitting between them. The CDR3 sequence is CASSLANTPPAETQYF. As DNA, the CDR3 is TGTGCCAGCAGCTTAGCAAACACCCCGCCAGCGGAGACCCAGTACTTC.

This chain uses TRBV18 with TRBJ2-3; D is unclear. Trimming removed 2 bases from V and 1 base from J, with 10 bases in between. The CDR3 runs to 15 residues. Germline CDR1 and CDR2: KGHSH and LQKENI. CDR3 DNA: TGTGCCAGCTCACCAACCAAAACTGGCACAGATACGCAGTATTTT. This sequence encodes CASSPTKTGTDTQYF.

The chain carries TRBV2 and TRBJ2-2; D perhaps matches TRBD2 (5 bases). Between the trimmed V and J ends, which lost 8 bases and 4 bases, there was a span of 20 bases. Germline V gives CDR1 SNHLY, CDR2 FYNNEI. This CDR3 contains 16 residues. The chain's CDR3 is CASGPREQRVTGELFF. CDR3 in DNA: TGTGCCAGCGGCCCCCGGGAACAAAGGGTCACCGGGGAGCTGTTTTTT. The complete variable domain, with remaining parts taken from reference TRBV2 and TRBJ2-2, reads EPEVTQTPSHQVTQMGQEVILRCVPISNHLYFYWYRQILGQKVEFLVSFYNNEISEKSEIFDDQFSVERPDGSNFTLKIRSTKLEDSAMYFCASGPREQRVTGELFFGEGSRLTVL.

The chain has TRBV6-2 or TRBV6-3 and TRBJ2-7; no clear D gene. The CDR3 length is 16 residues. Germline CDR1 and CDR2: MNHEY and SVGEGT. V was shortened by 0 bases and J by 6 bases, with 18 bases between the two germline ends. CDR3 amino acids: CASSYSKPVPKSEQYF. The CDR3, as DNA: TGTGCCAGCAGTTACTCGAAACCGGTCCCCAAGAGCGAGCAGTACTTC.